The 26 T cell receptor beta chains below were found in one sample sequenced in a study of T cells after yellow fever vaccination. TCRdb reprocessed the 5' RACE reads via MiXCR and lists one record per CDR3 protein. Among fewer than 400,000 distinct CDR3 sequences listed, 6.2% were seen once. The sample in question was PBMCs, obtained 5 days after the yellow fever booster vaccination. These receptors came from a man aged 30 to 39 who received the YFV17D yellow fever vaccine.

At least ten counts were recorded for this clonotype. CDR3 protein: CASSSQGSIGELFF. CDR3 sequence (DNA): TGTGCCAGCAGCTCCCAGGGTTCCATCGGGGAGCTGTTTTTT. The rearrangement links TRBV7-9 to TRBJ2-2; TRBD1 might be the D (5 bases). Germline V gene sequence: CDR1 SEHNR, CDR2 FQNEAQ (reference sequence). The CDR3 is made up of 14 amino acids. Between the trimmed V and J ends, which lost 4 bases and 7 bases, there was a span of 13 bases.

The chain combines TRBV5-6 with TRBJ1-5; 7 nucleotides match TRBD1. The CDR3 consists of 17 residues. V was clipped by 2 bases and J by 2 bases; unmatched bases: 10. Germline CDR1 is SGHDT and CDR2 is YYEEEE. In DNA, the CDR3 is TGTGCCAGCAGCTTCCACTCGGCCACAGGGGGCAATCAGCCCCAGCATTTT. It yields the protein CASSFHSATGGNQPQHF. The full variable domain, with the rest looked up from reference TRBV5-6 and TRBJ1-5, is DAGVTQSPTHLIKTRGQQVTLRCSPKSGHDTVSWYQQALGQGPQFIFQYYEEEERQRGNFPDRFSGHQFPNYSSELNVNALLLGDSALYLCASSFHSATGGNQPQHFGDGTRLSIL.

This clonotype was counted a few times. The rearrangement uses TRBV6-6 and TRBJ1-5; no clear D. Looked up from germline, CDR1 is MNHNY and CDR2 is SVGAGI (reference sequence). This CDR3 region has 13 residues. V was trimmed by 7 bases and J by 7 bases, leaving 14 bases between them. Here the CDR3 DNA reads TGTGCCAGCACATGGGCCCTCGAGCAGCCCCAGCATTTT. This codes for CASTWALEQPQHF.

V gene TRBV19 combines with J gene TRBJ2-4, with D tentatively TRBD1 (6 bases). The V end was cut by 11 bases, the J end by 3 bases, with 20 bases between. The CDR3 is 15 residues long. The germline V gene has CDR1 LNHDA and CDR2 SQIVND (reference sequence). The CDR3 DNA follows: TGTGCCGCAGTAGCAGTGGCAGGGGACAAAAACATTCAGTACTTC. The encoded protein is CAAVAVAGDKNIQYF.

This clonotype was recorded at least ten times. In DNA form, the CDR3 reads TGCGCCAGCTCCATAGTGTCGATGAACACTGAAGCTTTCTTT. Protein sequence: CASSIVSMNTEAFF. V and J are TRBV5-1 and TRBJ1-1, with unresolved D. The V end lost 7 bases, the J end lost 0 bases, and 13 bases lay between the germline ends. Germline V lookup: CDR1 SGHRS, CDR2 YFSETQ. The CDR3 consists of 14 residues. The complete variable domain, with remaining parts taken from reference TRBV5-1 and TRBJ1-1, reads KAGVTQTPRYLIKTRGQQVTLSCSPISGHRSVSWYQQTPGQGLQFLFEYFSETQRNKGNFPGRFSGRQFSNSRSEMNVSTLELGDSALYLCASSIVSMNTEAFFGQGTRLTVV.

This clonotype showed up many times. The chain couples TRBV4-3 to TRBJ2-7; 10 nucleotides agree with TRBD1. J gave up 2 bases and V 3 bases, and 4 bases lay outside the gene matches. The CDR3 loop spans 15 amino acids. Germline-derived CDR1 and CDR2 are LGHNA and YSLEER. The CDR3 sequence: CASSHTGTGAYEQYF. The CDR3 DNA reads TGCGCCAGCAGCCACACCGGGACAGGGGCCTACGAGCAGTACTTC.

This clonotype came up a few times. CDR3 loop: CASSLGGPGQETQYF. The CDR3 DNA reads TGTGCCAGCAGCTTAGGCGGCCCCGGGCAAGAGACCCAGTACTTC. This chain links TRBV7-2 with TRBJ2-5; D is undetermined. There are 15 residues in the CDR3. V lost 1 base, J lost 2 bases, and 11 bases lay in between. CDR1 is SGHTA and CDR2 is FQGNSA in the germline V gene.

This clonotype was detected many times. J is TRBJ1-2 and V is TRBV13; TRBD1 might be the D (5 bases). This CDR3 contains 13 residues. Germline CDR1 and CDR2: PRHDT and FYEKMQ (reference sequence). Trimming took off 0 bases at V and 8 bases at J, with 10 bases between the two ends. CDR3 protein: CASSLGQGDGYTF. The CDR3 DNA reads TGTGCCAGCAGCTTAGGCCAGGGTGACGGCTACACCTTC.

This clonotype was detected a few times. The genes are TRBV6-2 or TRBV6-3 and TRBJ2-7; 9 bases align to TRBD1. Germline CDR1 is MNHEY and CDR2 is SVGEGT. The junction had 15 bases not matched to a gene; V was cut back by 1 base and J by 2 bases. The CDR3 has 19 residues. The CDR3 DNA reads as TGTGCCAGCAGTTACTTCAGTCCCGGGACAGGGAATTGGCCCTACGAGCAGTACTTC. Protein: CASSYFSPGTGNWPYEQYF.

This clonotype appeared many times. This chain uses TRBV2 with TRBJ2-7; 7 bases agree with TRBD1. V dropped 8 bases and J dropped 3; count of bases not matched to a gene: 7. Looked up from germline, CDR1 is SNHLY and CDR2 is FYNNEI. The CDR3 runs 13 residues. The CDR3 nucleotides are TGTGCCAGCGGGGCAGGGGGAAACTACGAGCAGTACTTC. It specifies CASGAGGNYEQYF.

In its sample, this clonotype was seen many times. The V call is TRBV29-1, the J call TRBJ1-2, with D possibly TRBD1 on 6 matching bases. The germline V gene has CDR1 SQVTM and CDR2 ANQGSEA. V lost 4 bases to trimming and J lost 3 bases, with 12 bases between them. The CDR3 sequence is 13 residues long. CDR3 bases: TGCAGCGTTGCCAGGGGACAAGACTATGGCTACACCTTC. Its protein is CSVARGQDYGYTF.

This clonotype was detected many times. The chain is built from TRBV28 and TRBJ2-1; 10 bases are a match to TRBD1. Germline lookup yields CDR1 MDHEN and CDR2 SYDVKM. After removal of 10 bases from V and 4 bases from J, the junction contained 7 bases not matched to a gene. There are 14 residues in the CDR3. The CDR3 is CATITGQGYNEQFF. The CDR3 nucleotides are TGTGCCACCATAACGGGACAGGGGTACAATGAGCAGTTCTTC.

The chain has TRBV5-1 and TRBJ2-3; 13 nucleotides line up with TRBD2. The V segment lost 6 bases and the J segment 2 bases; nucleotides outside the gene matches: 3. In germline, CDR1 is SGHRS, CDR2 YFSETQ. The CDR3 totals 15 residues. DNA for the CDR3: TGCGCCAGCAATGGACTAGCGGGAGTCACAGATACGCAGTATTTT. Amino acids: CASNGLAGVTDTQYF.

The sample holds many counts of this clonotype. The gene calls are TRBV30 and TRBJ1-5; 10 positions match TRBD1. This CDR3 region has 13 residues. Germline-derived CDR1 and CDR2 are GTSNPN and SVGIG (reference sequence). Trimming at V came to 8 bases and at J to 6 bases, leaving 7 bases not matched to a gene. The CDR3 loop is CAAGQGSIQPQHF. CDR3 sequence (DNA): TGTGCCGCGGGACAGGGGTCTATTCAGCCCCAGCATTTT.

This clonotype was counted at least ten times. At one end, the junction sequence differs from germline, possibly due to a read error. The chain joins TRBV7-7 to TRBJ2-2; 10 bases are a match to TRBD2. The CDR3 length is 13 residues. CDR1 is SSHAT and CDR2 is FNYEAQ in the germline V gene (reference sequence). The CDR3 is CASSGTSAGELFF. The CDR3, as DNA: TGTGCTAGCAGCGGGACTAGCGCCGGGGAGCTGTTTTTT.

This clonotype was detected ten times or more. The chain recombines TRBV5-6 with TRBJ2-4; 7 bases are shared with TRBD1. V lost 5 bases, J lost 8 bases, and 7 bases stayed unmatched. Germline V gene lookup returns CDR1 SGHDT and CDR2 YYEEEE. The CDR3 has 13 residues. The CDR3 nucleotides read TGTGCCAGCAGTCTCAGGGGGTTGGACATTCAGTACTTC. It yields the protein CASSLRGLDIQYF. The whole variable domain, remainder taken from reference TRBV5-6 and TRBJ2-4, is DAGVTQSPTHLIKTRGQQVTLRCSPKSGHDTVSWYQQALGQGPQFIFQYYEEEERQRGNFPDRFSGHQFPNYSSELNVNALLLGDSALYLCASSLRGLDIQYFGAGTRLSVL.

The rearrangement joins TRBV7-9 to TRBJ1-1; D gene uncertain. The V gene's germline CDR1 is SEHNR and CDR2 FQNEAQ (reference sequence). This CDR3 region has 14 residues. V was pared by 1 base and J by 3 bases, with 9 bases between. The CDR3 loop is CASSLGPDHTEAFF. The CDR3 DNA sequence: TGTGCCAGCAGCTTAGGTCCAGACCACACTGAAGCTTTCTTT.

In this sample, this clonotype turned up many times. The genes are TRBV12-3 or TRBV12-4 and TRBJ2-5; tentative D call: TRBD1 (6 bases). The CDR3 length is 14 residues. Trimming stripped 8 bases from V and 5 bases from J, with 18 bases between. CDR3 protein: CASGTRGSGETQYF. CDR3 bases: TGTGCCAGCGGGACGAGGGGGTCAGGGGAGACCCAGTACTTC.

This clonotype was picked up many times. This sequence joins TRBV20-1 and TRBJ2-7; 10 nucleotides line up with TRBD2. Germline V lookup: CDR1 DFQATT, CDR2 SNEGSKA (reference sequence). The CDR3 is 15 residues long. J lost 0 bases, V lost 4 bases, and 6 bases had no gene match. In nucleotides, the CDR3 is TGCAGTGCTACTTTAGCGGGAGGCCGCTCCTACGAGCAGTACTTC. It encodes CSATLAGGRSYEQYF.

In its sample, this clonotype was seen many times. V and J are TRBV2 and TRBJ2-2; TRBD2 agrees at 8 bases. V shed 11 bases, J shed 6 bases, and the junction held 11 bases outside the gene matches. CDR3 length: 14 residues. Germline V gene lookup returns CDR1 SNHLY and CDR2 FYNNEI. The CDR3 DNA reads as TGTGCCGGAACATTACAAGCGGGAGCCGGGGAGCTGTTTTTT. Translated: CAGTLQAGAGELFF. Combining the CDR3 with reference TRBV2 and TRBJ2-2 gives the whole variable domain EPEVTQTPSHQVTQMGQEVILRCVPISNHLYFYWYRQILGQKVEFLVSFYNNEISEKSEIFDDQFSVERPDGSNFTLKIRSTKLEDSAMYFCAGTLQAGAGELFFGEGSRLTVL.

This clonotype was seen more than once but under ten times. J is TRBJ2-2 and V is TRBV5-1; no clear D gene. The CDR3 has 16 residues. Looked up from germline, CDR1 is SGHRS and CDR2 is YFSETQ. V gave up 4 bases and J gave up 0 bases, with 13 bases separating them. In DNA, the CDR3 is TGCGCCAGCAGCCCGTGGACGGCTACGAACACCGGGGAGCTGTTTTTT. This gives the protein CASSPWTATNTGELFF.

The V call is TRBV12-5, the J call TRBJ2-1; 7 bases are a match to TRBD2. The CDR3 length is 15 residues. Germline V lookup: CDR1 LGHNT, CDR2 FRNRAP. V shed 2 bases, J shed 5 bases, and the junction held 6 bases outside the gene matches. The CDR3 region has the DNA TGTGCTAGTGGTTTGACCACTAGCGCAGACAATGAGCAGTTCTTC. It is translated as CASGLTTSADNEQFF.

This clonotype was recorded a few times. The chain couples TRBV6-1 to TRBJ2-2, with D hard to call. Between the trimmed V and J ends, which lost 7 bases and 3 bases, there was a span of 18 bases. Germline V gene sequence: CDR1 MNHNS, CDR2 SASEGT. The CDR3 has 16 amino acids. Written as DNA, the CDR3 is TGTGCCAGCAACAGACGACCGAACCCGGACACCGGGGAGCTGTTTTTT. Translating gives CASNRRPNPDTGELFF.

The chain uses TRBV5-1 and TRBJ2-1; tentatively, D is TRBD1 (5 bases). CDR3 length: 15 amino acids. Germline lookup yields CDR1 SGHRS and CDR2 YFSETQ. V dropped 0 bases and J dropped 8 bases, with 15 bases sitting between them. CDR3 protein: CASSLGQGRGYEQFF. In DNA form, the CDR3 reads TGCGCCAGCAGCTTGGGCCAGGGAAGGGGTTATGAGCAGTTCTTC.

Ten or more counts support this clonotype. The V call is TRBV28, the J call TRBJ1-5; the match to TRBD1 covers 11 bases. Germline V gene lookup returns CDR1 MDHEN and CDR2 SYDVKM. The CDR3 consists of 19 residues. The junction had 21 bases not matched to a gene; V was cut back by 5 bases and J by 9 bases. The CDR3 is CASSISGTGGPPGAGPQHF. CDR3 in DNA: TGTGCCAGCAGTATCTCCGGGACAGGGGGACCACCGGGCGCGGGGCCCCAGCATTTT.

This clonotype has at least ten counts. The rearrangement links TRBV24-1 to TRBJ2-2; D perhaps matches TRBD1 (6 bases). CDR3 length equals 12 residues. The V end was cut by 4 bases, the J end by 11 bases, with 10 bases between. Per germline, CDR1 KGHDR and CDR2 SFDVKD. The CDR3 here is CATSDRGSELFF. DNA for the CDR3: TGTGCCACCAGTGACAGGGGCAGTGAGCTGTTTTTT.